Sequencing of this T cell receptor beta chain was carried out in a study of chemoradiotherapy in HPV16-positive cancers. As for the study in general: Candidate HPV-specific clones and shared TCR motifs came from a couple of HPV16-positive patients.

Per the germline V gene, CDR1 is SGHTS and CDR2 is YDEGEE. Unmatched junction bases numbered 8, after V lost 5 bases and J lost 4 bases. This CDR3 spans 15 amino acids. General study points: Candidate HPV-specific clones and E7-related TCR motifs grew in tumor during treatment. For HPV16-positive patients, expanding HPV-responsive T cells associated with longer recurrence-free survival.

Samples were taken several times over chemoradiotherapy. On this clone: Antigen unknown.

The assay was immunoSEQ multiplex PCR, and TCRdb's table has in-frame clones only and misses some. The repertoire holds roughly 250 clones, with around 96% as singletons. The TCR originated in a human donor with HPV-associated anogenital cancer. The sequencing used tumor tissue, collected from a patient who underwent chemoradiotherapy. V is TRBV5-8 and J is TRBJ2-1, with TRBD2 matching over 8 bases. The CDR3 nucleotides are TGTGCCAGCAGGCCACTAGCGGAGATATACAATGAGCAGTTCTTC. Translated: CASRPLAEIYNEQFF.